Sequencing of this T cell receptor (beta chain) was carried out in a study of blood T cells in healthy people across ages. A second roughly 6 to 12 cycle PCR used barcoded and J-beta primers. TCRdb ran MiXCR on the 5' RACE reads and lists one entry per CDR3 protein. The sample shows under 2,000,000 distinct CDR3 sequences, 49% of them seen only once. CDR3 length: 15 amino acids. The V and J ends lost 3 bases and 4 bases respectively, with 16 bases between them. Germline assignment: CDR1 SGHRS and CDR2 YFSETQ. Sequencing was carried out using blood. This TCR came from a woman aged 40 to 49 in good health. This rearrangement joins TRBV5-1 to TRBJ2-5; TRBD1 or TRBD2 may be the D gene (5 bases each). This chain's CDR3 is CASSSDGTGTETQYF. The DNA for the CDR3 is TGCGCCAGCAGCTCAGACGGGACGGGTACAGAGACCCAGTACTTC.